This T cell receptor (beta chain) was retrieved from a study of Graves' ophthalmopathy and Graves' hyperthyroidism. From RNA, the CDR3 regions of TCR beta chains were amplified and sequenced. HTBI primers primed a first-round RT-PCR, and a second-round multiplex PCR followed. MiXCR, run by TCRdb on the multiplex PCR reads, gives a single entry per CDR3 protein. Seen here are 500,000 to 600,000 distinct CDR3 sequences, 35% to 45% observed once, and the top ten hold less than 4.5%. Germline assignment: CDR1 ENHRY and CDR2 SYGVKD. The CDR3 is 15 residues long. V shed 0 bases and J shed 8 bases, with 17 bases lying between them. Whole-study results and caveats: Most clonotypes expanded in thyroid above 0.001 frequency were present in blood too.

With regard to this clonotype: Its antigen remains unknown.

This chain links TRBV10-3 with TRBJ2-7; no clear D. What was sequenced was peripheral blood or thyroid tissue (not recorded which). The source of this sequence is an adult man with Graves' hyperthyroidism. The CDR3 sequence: CAISESNLVGVQQYF. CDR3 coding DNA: TGTGCCATCAGTGAGTCTAATCTTGTTGGGGTACAGCAGTACTTC.